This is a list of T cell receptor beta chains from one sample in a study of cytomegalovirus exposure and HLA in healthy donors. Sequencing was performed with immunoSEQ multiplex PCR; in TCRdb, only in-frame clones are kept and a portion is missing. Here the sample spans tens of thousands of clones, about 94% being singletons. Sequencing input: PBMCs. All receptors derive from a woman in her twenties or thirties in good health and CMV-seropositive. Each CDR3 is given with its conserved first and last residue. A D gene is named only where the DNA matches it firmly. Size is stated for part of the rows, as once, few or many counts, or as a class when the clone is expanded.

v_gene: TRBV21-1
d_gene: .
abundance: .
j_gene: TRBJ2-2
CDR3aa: CASSKGSSGRCEGTNTGELFF
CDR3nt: TGTGCCAGCAGCAAAGGATCTAGCGGGAGATGTGAGGGGACGAACACCGGGGAGCTGTTTTTT

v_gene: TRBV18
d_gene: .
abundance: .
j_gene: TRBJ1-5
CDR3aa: CASSPTGSSSNQPQHF
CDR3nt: TGTGCCAGCTCACCAACCGGTAGCAGTAGCAATCAGCCCCAGCATTTT

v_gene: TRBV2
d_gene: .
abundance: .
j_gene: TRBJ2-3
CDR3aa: CASSAAGSTDTQYF
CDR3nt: TGTGCCAGCAGTGCGGCCGGGAGCACAGATACGCAGTATTTT

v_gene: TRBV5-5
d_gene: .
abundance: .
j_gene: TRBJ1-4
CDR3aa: CASSGTGLEKLFF
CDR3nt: TGTGCCAGCAGCGGAACAGGGCTGGAAAAACTGTTTTTT

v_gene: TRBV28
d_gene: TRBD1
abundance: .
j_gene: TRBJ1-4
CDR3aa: CASSFFTGGTEEKLFF
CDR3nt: TGTGCCAGCAGTTTCTTCACAGGGGGCACTGAGGAAAAACTGTTTTTT

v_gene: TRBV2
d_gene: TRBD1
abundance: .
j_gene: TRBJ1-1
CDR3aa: CASSAIAGTGSSEAFF
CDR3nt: TGTGCCAGCAGCGCAATCGCCGGGACAGGGTCTAGTGAAGCTTTCTTT

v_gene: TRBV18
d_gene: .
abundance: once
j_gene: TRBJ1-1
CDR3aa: CASSRGQPNTEAFF
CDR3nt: TGTGCCAGCTCACGTGGACAACCGAACACTGAAGCTTTCTTT

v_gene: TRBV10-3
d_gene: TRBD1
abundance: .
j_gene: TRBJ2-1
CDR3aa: CAISRDRYNEQFF
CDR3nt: TGTGCCATCAGTAGGGACAGATACAATGAGCAGTTCTTC

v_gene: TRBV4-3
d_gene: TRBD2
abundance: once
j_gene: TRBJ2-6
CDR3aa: CASSQIAGGGANVLTF
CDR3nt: TGCGCCAGCAGCCAGATAGCGGGAGGTGGGGCCAACGTCCTGACTTTC

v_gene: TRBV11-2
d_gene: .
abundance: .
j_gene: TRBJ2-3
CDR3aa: CASSLERGTQYF
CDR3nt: TGTGCCAGCAGCTTAGAAAGGGGTACGCAGTATTTT

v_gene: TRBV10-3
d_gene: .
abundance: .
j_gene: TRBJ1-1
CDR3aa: CAISFRGEGNTEAFF
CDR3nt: TGTGCCATCTCCTTTCGGGGGGAGGGTAACACTGAAGCTTTCTTT

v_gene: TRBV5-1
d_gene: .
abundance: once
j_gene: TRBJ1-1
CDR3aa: CASSFPGMNTEAFF
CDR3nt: TGCGCCAGCAGCTTCCCGGGAATGAACACTGAAGCTTTCTTT

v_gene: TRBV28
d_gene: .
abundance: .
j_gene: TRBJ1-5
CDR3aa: CASSLTGHSNQPQHF
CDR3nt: TGTGCCAGCAGTTTAACAGGGCATAGCAATCAGCCCCAGCATTTT

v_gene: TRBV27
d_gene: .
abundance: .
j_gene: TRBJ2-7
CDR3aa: CASSLGRASYEQYF
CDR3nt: TGTGCCAGCAGTTTAGGCAGGGCCTCCTACGAGCAGTACTTC

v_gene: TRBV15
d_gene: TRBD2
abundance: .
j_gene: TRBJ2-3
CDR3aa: CATSSSGTSGFTDTQYF
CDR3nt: TGTGCCACCAGCAGTAGCGGGACTAGCGGTTTTACAGATACGCAGTATTTT

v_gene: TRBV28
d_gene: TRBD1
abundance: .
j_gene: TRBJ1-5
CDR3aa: CASSLGTGHSNQPQHF
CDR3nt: TGTGCCAGCAGTTTAGGGACAGGCCATAGCAATCAGCCCCAGCATTTT

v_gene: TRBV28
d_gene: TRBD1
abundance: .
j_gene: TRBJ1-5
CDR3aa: CASSLFSGGLGNQPQHF
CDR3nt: TGTGCCAGCAGTTTGTTCTCAGGGGGTTTGGGCAATCAGCCCCAGCATTTT

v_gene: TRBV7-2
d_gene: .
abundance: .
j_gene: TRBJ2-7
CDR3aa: CASSSAGLLVDEQYF
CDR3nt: TGTGCCAGCAGCTCCGCGGGTCTCTTGGTTGACGAGCAGTACTTC

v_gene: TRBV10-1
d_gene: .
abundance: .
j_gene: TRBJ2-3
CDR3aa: CASSVPEGTDTQYF
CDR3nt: TGCGCCAGCAGTGTTCCAGAGGGAACAGATACGCAGTATTTT

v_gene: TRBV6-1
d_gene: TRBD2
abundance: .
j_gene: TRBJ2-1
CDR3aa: CASSEGLAGTFRGNEQFF
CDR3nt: TGTGCCAGCAGTGAAGGACTAGCGGGAACCTTCCGGGGCAATGAGCAGTTCTTC

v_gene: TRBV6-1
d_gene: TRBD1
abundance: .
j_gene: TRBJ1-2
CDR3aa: CASRGQGANNYGYTF
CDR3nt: TGTGCCAGCAGGGGGCAGGGGGCGAATAACTATGGCTACACCTTC

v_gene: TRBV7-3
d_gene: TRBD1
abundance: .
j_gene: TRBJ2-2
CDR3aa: CASRGQPRGELFF
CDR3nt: TGTGCCAGCAGGGGACAGCCCCGTGGGGAGCTGTTTTTT

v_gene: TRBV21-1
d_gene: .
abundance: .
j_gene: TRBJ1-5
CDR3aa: CASSKAEDRKNYSNQPQHF
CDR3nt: TGTGCCAGCAGCAAAGCCGAGGACAGGAAAAACTATAGCAATCAGCCCCAGCATTTT

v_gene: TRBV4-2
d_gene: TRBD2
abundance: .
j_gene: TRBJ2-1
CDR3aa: CASSQPGLAGDYNEQFF
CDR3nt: TGTGCCAGCAGCCAACCCGGACTAGCGGGAGACTACAATGAGCAGTTCTTC

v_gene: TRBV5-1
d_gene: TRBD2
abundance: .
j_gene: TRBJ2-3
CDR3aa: CASSLAGGLAGEANTQYF
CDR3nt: TGCGCCAGCAGCTTGGCCGGGGGACTAGCGGGAGAAGCAAATACGCAGTATTTT